The T cell receptor beta chain under discussion was sequenced for a study of blood T cell repertoires in COVID-19. In the study overall: There were acute and convalescent COVID-19 samples, and they came from the United States, Italy and Spain. Sample material is recorded as cDNA or gDNA derived from T cells, B-cell-depleted T cells, or PBMCs.

Trimming removed 3 bases at V and 5 bases at J, with 15 bases between. Germline lookup yields CDR1 SGHRS and CDR2 YFSETQ. The CDR3 totals 15 residues. Per the original data handling: Reference gene primer amplification gave nucleated cell count estimates. The data were produced by immunoSEQ multiplex PCR, yet TCRdb's version contains in-frame clones alone and is incomplete. V and J calls and clone size are copied from that table; D and trimming were computed from the DNA. The table includes 140,000 or so clones, roughly 84% detected once. The sample comprised peripheral blood. The chain couples TRBV5-1 to TRBJ2-1; TRBD2 might be the D (6 bases). The receptor's source is a human donor in a cohort sampled during active COVID-19. The CDR3 nucleotides are TGCGCCAGCAGCTCGGGGGAGATCCCTCACAATGAGCAGTTCTTC. Its protein product is CASSSGEIPHNEQFF.